The 13 T cell receptor beta chains below come from one sample, sequenced in a study of cytotoxic CD8 clonotypes in ibrutinib-treated CLL. This table comes from immunoSEQ multiplex PCR, and its TCRdb copy is limited to in-frame clones, with some not included. Among tens of thousands of clones listed, approximately 57% were seen once. The specimen was PBMCs, collected before ibrutinib treatment. These receptors were taken from a human donor with chronic lymphocytic leukemia.

The V and J genes are TRBV19 and TRBJ2-7; D remains ambiguous. This CDR3 is 13 amino acids long. Trimming took 3 bases from V and 2 from J, leaving 8 bases between them. Germline V CDR1 and CDR2: LNHDA, SQIVND (reference sequence). CDR3 protein: CASSIFLTYEQYF. CDR3 nucleotide sequence: TGTGCCAGTAGTATCTTCCTGACCTACGAGCAGTACTTC.

This chain links TRBV5-4 with TRBJ1-1; TRBD1 matches 8 bases. Germline V gene lookup returns CDR1 SGHNT and CDR2 YYREEE (reference sequence). Trimming cost V 4 bases and J 0 bases; bases outside gene matches: 11. This CDR3 region has 17 residues. CDR3 in DNA: TGTGCCAGCAGCACCGGACAGGGTGGGATCATGAACACTGAAGCTTTCTTT. This sequence encodes CASSTGQGGIMNTEAFF.

This rearrangement joins TRBV6-5 to TRBJ2-5; TRBD1 agrees at 9 bases. V lost 6 bases and J lost 2; bases outside the gene matches: 7. CDR3 length: 15 amino acids. The germline gives CDR1 MNHEY, CDR2 SVGAGI. CDR3 amino acids: CASSPGTGWQETQYF. Written as DNA, the CDR3 is TGTGCCAGCAGCCCTGGGACAGGGTGGCAAGAGACCCAGTACTTC.

The chain uses TRBV5-1 and TRBJ2-6; D unresolved. Germline CDR1 SGHRS, CDR2 YFSETQ. The CDR3 is 17 amino acids. V gave up 4 bases and J gave up 1 base, with 15 bases separating them. In DNA form, the CDR3 reads TGCGCCAGCAGCCCCCGGACGTATTTTTCTGGGGCCAACGTCCTGACTTTC. It yields the protein CASSPRTYFSGANVLTF.

The chain carries TRBV2 and TRBJ2-3, with D hard to call. This CDR3 has 13 residues. V lost 6 bases and J lost 4, with 11 bases in between. CDR1 and CDR2 from the germline V gene are SNHLY and FYNNEI. The CDR3 DNA is TGTGCCAGCAGCGCCCGGGTGGCAGATACGCAGTATTTT. This translates into CASSARVADTQYF.

V usage is TRBV10-2 and J usage is TRBJ2-7; possible D gene TRBD1, 5 bases. Looked up from germline, CDR1 is WSHSY and CDR2 is SAAADI. The ends were cut back, 4 bases at V and 1 base at J, with 17 bases in the middle. The CDR3 runs to 16 residues. For the CDR3, the DNA is TGCGCCAGCAGTGTTCCTAGACAAACAGGTTCCTACGAGCAGTACTTC. It translates to CASSVPRQTGSYEQYF.

The chain is built from TRBV5-1 and TRBJ1-4; possible D gene TRBD1, 5 bases. Trimming removed 1 base from V and 5 bases from J, with 9 bases in between. The CDR3 length is 14 residues. CDR1 and CDR2 (germline): SGHRS, YFSETQ. The CDR3 sequence is CASSLLGANEKLFF. The CDR3 region has the DNA TGCGCCAGCAGCTTGTTAGGGGCAAATGAAAAACTGTTTTTT.

V gene TRBV7-2 combines with J gene TRBJ2-7; no firm D call. V lost 4 bases and J lost 1, with 11 bases in between. Per germline, CDR1 SGHTA and CDR2 FQGNSA. CDR3 length equals 14 residues. CDR3 sequence: CASSSTAASYEQYF. The CDR3 DNA follows: TGTGCCAGCAGCTCCACCGCCGCATCCTACGAGCAGTACTTC.

The V gene is TRBV28, the J gene TRBJ2-2; the match to TRBD2 covers 8 bases. The ends lost 6 bases at V and 4 bases at J; junction bases unmatched: 22. This CDR3 has 20 amino acids. Germline V gene lookup returns CDR1 MDHEN and CDR2 SYDVKM. Here the CDR3 reads CASSPNAVKRENRLTGELFF. The CDR3 DNA reads as TGTGCCAGCAGCCCCAACGCCGTCAAGCGGGAGAATCGCCTCACCGGGGAGCTGTTTTTT.

V and J are TRBV7-9 and TRBJ2-3; a weak D match, TRBD2 (5 bases). CDR3 size: 15 residues. The ends were cut back, 2 bases at V and 3 bases at J, with 12 bases in the middle. CDR1 and CDR2 from the germline V gene are SEHNR and FQNEAQ (reference sequence). This chain's CDR3 is CASSLRIATTDTQYF. CDR3 coding DNA: TGTGCCAGCAGCTTAAGAATAGCGACAACAGATACGCAGTATTTT.

This clone was seen once. V gene TRBV4-1 combines with J gene TRBJ2-3, with TRBD1 as a possible D gene (5 bases). CDR1 MGHRA and CDR2 YSYEKL come from the germline V gene. The CDR3 covers 17 residues. V lost 1 base to trimming and J lost 4 bases, with 18 bases between them. CDR3 amino acids: CASSQGGKGPPPDTQYF. CDR3 sequence (DNA): TGCGCCAGCAGCCAAGGGGGTAAGGGGCCCCCCCCAGATACGCAGTATTTT.

This clone appeared a single time. The junction and the germline gene differ at one end; a read error may be behind it. J is TRBJ2-7 and V is TRBV7-8; possibly TRBD1 for D (5 bases). The CDR3 sequence is 16 residues long. CDR1 and CDR2 (germline): SGHVS, FQNEAQ. The CDR3 sequence is CASSLEGVRLHYEQYF. DNA for the CDR3: TGTGCCAGCAGTTTAGAAGGGGTTAGGCTGCACTACGAGCAGTACTTC.

This chain joins TRBV7-3 and TRBJ2-1; no clear D gene. Between the trimmed V and J ends, which lost 3 bases and 4 bases, there was a span of 10 bases. The CDR3 totals 14 residues. Germline V lookup: CDR1 SGHTA, CDR2 FQGTGA. The chain's CDR3 is CASSFPPHYNEQFF. Here the CDR3 DNA reads TGTGCCAGCAGCTTTCCTCCTCATTACAATGAGCAGTTCTTC.